The clone carrying this TCR beta chain is a singleton in its sample. Time point in this sample: new active TB diagnosis, blood taken before or within 7 days of starting treatment. This sample was taken from a study of T cells in tuberculosis. Assay: immunoSEQ multiplex PCR; the TCRdb copy retains only in-frame clones and omits some. The profile covers some 40,000 clones, with less than 95% appearing a single time and about 4.1% taken by the ten largest. The CDR3 has 14 amino acids. Trimming removed 0 bases from V and 3 bases from J, with 9 bases in between. From germline, CDR1 is SGHRS and CDR2 YFSETQ.

The source material was PBMCs, sampled at tuberculosis diagnosis. The receptor was isolated from an adult with tuberculosis. V gene TRBV5-1 combines with J gene TRBJ1-1; D unresolved. The CDR3 nucleotides are TGCGCCAGCAGCTTGGACACCCCGTACACTGAAGCTTTCTTT. Residues: CASSLDTPYTEAFF. The complete variable domain, with remaining parts taken from reference TRBV5-1 and TRBJ1-1, reads KAGVTQTPRYLIKTRGQQVTLSCSPISGHRSVSWYQQTPGQGLQFLFEYFSETQRNKGNFPGRFSGRQFSNSRSEMNVSTLELGDSALYLCASSLDTPYTEAFFGQGTRLTVV.